The 17 T cell receptor beta chains presented below share a single source sample, sequenced in a study of blood T cell repertoires in COVID-19. Generated by immunoSEQ multiplex PCR, the TCRdb table keeps only in-frame clones and is missing some. The table has some 300,000 clones, around 91% seen once. Sequenced material: PBMCs or T cells enriched from blood (not recorded which). The origin of the receptors is a middle-aged woman who had recovered from COVID-19.

V gene TRBV7-2 combines with J gene TRBJ2-7; unclear D gene. V lost 0 bases and J lost 0, with 6 bases in between. CDR1 is SGHTA and CDR2 is FQGNSA in the germline V gene. This CDR3 spans 14 amino acids. The CDR3 spells CASSLAERSYEQYF. DNA of the CDR3: TGTGCCAGCAGCTTAGCTGAGCGCTCCTACGAGCAGTACTTC.

A remark on this clone: No DNA is shown, since the ends of the CDR3 on it are uncertain; the CDR3 is the one TCRdb lists. CDR3 sequence reads: CASSKVGRGSSYNEQFF. The chain is built from TRBV21-1 and TRBJ2-1; TRBD1 reflects the table's D call only, with no check against the DNA. TRBV21-1 is termed a pseudogene. The CDR3 spans 17 amino acids, including both terminal residues.

The V and J genes are TRBV30 and TRBJ1-2; 7 bases match TRBD1. Germline-derived CDR1 and CDR2 are GTSNPN and SVGIG (reference sequence). The V and J ends lost 2 bases and 4 bases, in that order; junction bases with no gene match: 4. The CDR3 is 13 amino acids. CDR3 region: CAWSNRGTYGYTF. CDR3 DNA: TGTGCCTGGAGTAACAGGGGTACCTATGGCTACACCTTC.

The chain links TRBV4-1 to TRBJ2-2; D gene unclear. V dropped 0 bases and J dropped 0 bases, with 11 bases sitting between them. Looked up from germline, CDR1 is MGHRA and CDR2 is YSYEKL. The CDR3 is made up of 17 amino acids. CDR3 residues: CASSQESEHANTGELFF. CDR3 DNA sequence: TGCGCCAGCAGCCAAGAGTCTGAGCACGCGAACACCGGGGAGCTGTTTTTT.

This clone came up a few times. The CDR3: CASSLRLAGVPANTGELFF. CDR3 nucleotide sequence: TGTGCCAGCAGTTTGAGGCTAGCGGGAGTCCCCGCGAACACCGGGGAGCTGTTTTTT. The chain uses TRBV28 and TRBJ2-2; 10 bases map to TRBD2. J lost 0 bases, V lost 3 bases, and 10 bases had no gene match. This CDR3 comprises 19 residues. Germline V CDR1 and CDR2: MDHEN, SYDVKM.

The CDR3 loop is CASSTSRGGRGTEAFF. CDR3 nucleotides: TGTGCCAGTAGTACCTCGAGGGGGGGTAGGGGCACTGAAGCTTTCTTT. The rearrangement joins TRBV19 to TRBJ1-1; the D gene is possibly TRBD1 (6 bases). The germline V and J ends were trimmed by 4 bases and 4 bases, with 19 bases remaining between them. This CDR3 contains 16 residues. Germline CDR1 and CDR2: LNHDA and SQIVND (reference sequence).

The rearrangement links TRBV18 to TRBJ2-7; 10 bases fit TRBD1. With V trimmed by 6 bases and J by 2 bases, 1 base remained unmatched. This CDR3 is built from 13 residues. Germline V gene sequence: CDR1 KGHSH, CDR2 LQKENI. CDR3 protein: CASSGQGAYEQYF. The DNA for the CDR3 is TGTGCCAGCTCTGGACAGGGGGCCTACGAGCAGTACTTC. Full variable domain (remainder filled in from reference TRBV18 and TRBJ2-7): NAGVMQNPRHLVRRRGQEARLRCSPMKGHSHVYWYRQLPEEGLKFMVYLQKENIIDESGMPKERFSAEFPKEGPSILRIQQVVRGDSAAYFCASSGQGAYEQYFGPGTRLTVT.

This chain uses TRBV7-9 with TRBJ2-1, with 10 bases aligning to TRBD2. Germline CDR1 is SEHNR and CDR2 is FQNEAQ (reference sequence). Losses at the gene ends were 4 bases for V and 7 bases for J; bases not matched to a gene: 13. The CDR3 is made up of 17 amino acids. The CDR3 coding sequence is TGTGCCAGCAGCTCGCTCAAGGGGCTAGCGGGAGTTAATGAGCAGTTCTTC. Amino acid sequence: CASSSLKGLAGVNEQFF.

The V call is TRBV3-1 (or the pseudogene TRBV3-2), the J call TRBJ1-4; D might be TRBD1 (5 bases). CDR1 and CDR2 from the germline V gene are LGHDT and YNNKEL (reference sequence). V dropped 4 bases and J dropped 5 bases, with 11 bases sitting between them. The CDR3 runs to 14 residues. The CDR3 sequence: CASSPTASNEKLFF. The CDR3 DNA sequence: TGTGCCAGCAGCCCGACAGCCTCCAATGAAAAACTGTTTTTT.

The chain links TRBV11-3 to TRBJ2-7; TRBD2 matches at 10 bases. V lost 5 bases to trimming and J lost 2 bases; unmatched junction nucleotides: 15. Per germline, CDR1 SGHNT and CDR2 YENEEA. This CDR3 is 18 amino acids long. The CDR3 DNA reads TGTGCCAGCAGCGCAGGCGGTTTCCTAGCGGGAGAAACCTACGAGCAGTACTTC. As protein: CASSAGGFLAGETYEQYF.

V gene TRBV7-2 combines with J gene TRBJ2-5; TRBD1 aligns across 7 bases. Per germline, CDR1 SGHTA and CDR2 FQGNSA. CDR3 length: 15 residues. With V trimmed by 3 bases and J by 5 bases, 9 bases remained unmatched. For the CDR3, the DNA is TGTGCCAGCAGCTTCGAAACAGGGGCGGGTGAGACCCAGTACTTC. This codes for CASSFETGAGETQYF.

This chain uses TRBV10-3 with TRBJ1-5, with TRBD1 matching 9 bases. CDR1 is ENHRY, CDR2 SYGVKD, per germline. The CDR3 is 14 residues long. The junction had 11 bases not matched to a gene; V was cut back by 10 bases and J by 7 bases. DNA of the CDR3: TGTGCCACTACACAGGGGGCGGATTACCAGCCCCAGCATTTT. It is translated as CATTQGADYQPQHF.

The gene calls are TRBV18 and TRBJ2-2, with a weak D call TRBD2 (5 bases). CDR1 is KGHSH and CDR2 is LQKENI in the germline V gene. The CDR3 covers 18 residues. Trimming pared 0 bases from V and 1 base from J, leaving 15 bases between. The CDR3 protein is CASSPPAGPGLNTGELFF. CDR3 DNA: TGTGCCAGCTCACCACCGGCCGGCCCGGGATTGAACACCGGGGAGCTGTTTTTT.

This chain connects TRBV5-1 to TRBJ1-2; D is perhaps TRBD1 (5 bases). This CDR3 has 13 residues. The V end was cut by 0 bases, the J end by 6 bases, with 9 bases between. CDR1 and CDR2 from the germline V gene are SGHRS and YFSETQ. The CDR3 loop is CASSLEGNDGYTF. The CDR3 nucleotides read TGCGCCAGCAGCTTGGAGGGGAACGATGGCTACACCTTC.

This rearrangement joins TRBV11-2 to TRBJ2-7; the match to TRBD1 covers 12 bases. The germline V gene encodes CDR1 SGHAT and CDR2 FQNNGV. Trimming at V came to 4 bases and at J to 6 bases, leaving 4 bases not matched to a gene. This CDR3 is built from 14 residues. The CDR3 DNA reads TGTGCCAGCAGCTCGGGGACAGGGGGCTTCGAGCAGTACTTC. This translates into CASSSGTGGFEQYF.

The chain carries TRBV28 and TRBJ2-7, with D tentatively TRBD2 (6 bases). The CDR3 runs 13 residues. V was shortened by 4 bases and J by 3 bases, with 10 bases between the two germline ends. Germline lookup yields CDR1 MDHEN and CDR2 SYDVKM. CDR3 bases: TGTGCCAGCAGTTCGGGCGGGATCTACGAGCAGTACTTC. It translates to CASSSGGIYEQYF.

Of note for this clone: Within the sample, other DNA sequences also encode this same CDR3. V and J are TRBV19 and TRBJ1-5; 7 nucleotides align to TRBD1. This CDR3 spans 14 amino acids. Germline values: CDR1 LNHDA, CDR2 SQIVND (reference sequence). V lost 5 bases, J lost 5 bases, and 6 bases stayed unmatched. CDR3 loop: CASSFRQGDQPQHF. The CDR3 DNA reads TGTGCCAGTAGTTTCAGGCAGGGGGATCAGCCCCAGCATTTT.